Listed below are T cell receptor beta chains from one sample, sequenced in a study of T cell changes during pregnancy in multiple sclerosis. Libraries were prepared by immunoSEQ multiplex PCR; TCRdb keeps only in-frame clonotypes and omits some of them. The sample yields approximately 70,000 clones, roughly nine tenths seen once. The source was peripheral blood, collected in the second trimester of pregnancy. These receptors were taken from a female donor in good health, enrolled as a control in a pregnancy study. Each CDR3 is given with its conserved first and last residue. D genes are given only for firm matches. Some rows mark clone size as missing; the rest say once, few, many or name a class of expanded clone.

J gene	D gene	V gene	clone size	CDR3 protein	CDR3 DNA
TRBJ2-7	TRBD1	TRBV7-8	.	CASSLTDRVSYEQYF	TGTGCCAGCAGCCTAACCGACAGGGTCTCCTACGAGCAGTACTTC
TRBJ1-4	.	TRBV21-1	.	CASTERTGAPPANEKLFF	TGTGCCAGCACCGAACGGACAGGGGCCCCACCGGCTAATGAAAAACTGTTTTTT
TRBJ1-3	.	TRBV6-1	few	CVSNLSQGSGNTIYF	TGTGTCAGCAACCTATCACAGGGTTCTGGAAACACCATATATTTT
TRBJ2-3	.	TRBV28	once	CASSLGAWGSYSSTDTQYF	TGTGCCAGCAGTTTAGGAGCCTGGGGCAGTTACTCTAGCACAGATACGCAGTATTTT
TRBJ2-1	TRBD2	TRBV5-4	.	CASSPLAGEIHEQFF	TGTGCCAGCAGCCCTTTAGCGGGAGAGATCCATGAGCAGTTCTTC
TRBJ2-7	TRBD2	TRBV5-1	.	CASSAGLANEQYF	TGCGCCAGCAGCGCGGGACTAGCGAACGAGCAGTACTTC
TRBJ2-1	TRBD1	TRBV5-1	.	CASSLAGQGANEQFF	TGCGCCAGCAGCTTGGCCGGACAGGGGGCGAATGAGCAGTTCTTC
TRBJ2-7	TRBD2	TRBV14	.	CASSQFSGRVKAVQYF	TGTGCCAGCAGCCAATTCAGCGGGAGGGTAAAAGCGGTGCAGTACTTC
TRBJ1-5	.	TRBV6-1	.	CASLGTSNQPQHF	TGTGCCTCACTCGGGACAAGCAATCAGCCCCAGCATTTT
TRBJ2-1	.	TRBV6-5	.	CASRGLGGAYNEQFF	TGTGCCAGCAGGGGTTTGGGGGGGGCATACAATGAGCAGTTCTTC
TRBJ2-7	TRBD1	TRBV7-2	.	CASSLSGTGVKDEQYF	TGTGCCAGCAGCTTATCTGGGACAGGGGTTAAGGACGAGCAGTACTTC
TRBJ1-5	.	TRBV18	.	CASSPLGGRQPQHF	TGTGCCAGCTCACCACTGGGCGGGAGGCAGCCCCAGCATTTT
TRBJ1-6	TRBD1	TRBV18	.	CASSHAGGNSPLHF	TGTGCCAGCTCACACGCAGGGGGAAATTCACCCCTCCACTTT
TRBJ2-3	TRBD2	TRBV6-5	.	CASSYSRGNTDTQYF	TGTGCCAGCAGTTACTCGCGGGGGAACACAGATACGCAGTATTTT
TRBJ1-5	.	TRBV2	.	CASRGEGQPQHF	TGTGCCAGCAGGGGAGAAGGGCAGCCCCAGCATTTT
TRBJ2-3	.	TRBV7-8	.	CASSLDRRRTDTQYF	TGTGCCAGCAGCTTAGACAGGCGACGCACAGATACGCAGTATTTT
TRBJ2-1	.	TRBV2	.	CASVGDRSISFF	TGTGCCAGCGTGGGCGACCGGTCGATCTCATTCTTC
TRBJ1-2	TRBD1	TRBV4-3	.	CASSLAEGAVGYTF	TGCGCCAGCAGCCTAGCAGAGGGGGCAGTTGGCTACACCTTC
TRBJ2-3	TRBD1	TRBV6-5	.	CASSSGQVTDTQYF	TGTGCCAGCAGTTCAGGACAGGTCACAGATACGCAGTATTTT
TRBJ2-7	.	TRBV2	.	CASSELATVLEQYF	TGTGCCAGCAGTGAATTAGCAACGGTCCTCGAGCAGTACTTC
TRBJ1-4	TRBD1	TRBV5-1	.	CASRSGQGLATNEKLFF	TGCGCCAGCAGGTCCGGACAGGGACTCGCAACTAATGAAAAACTGTTTTTT
TRBJ1-3	.	TRBV11-2	.	CASSFLGNTIYF	TGTGCCAGCAGCTTCTTGGGAAACACCATATATTTT
TRBJ2-2	.	TRBV27	.	CASTPERAFNTGELFF	TGTGCCAGCACCCCCGAGAGGGCATTCAACACCGGGGAGCTGTTTTTT
TRBJ2-5	TRBD2	TRBV19	once	CASSPIAGDFETQYF	TGTGCCAGTAGTCCCATAGCGGGAGATTTCGAGACCCAGTACTTC
TRBJ1-1	.	TRBV6-5	.	CASSHRTDEAFF	TGTGCCAGCAGCCACCGGACAGATGAAGCTTTCTTT
TRBJ1-1	.	TRBV10-3	.	CAISDPRGEPEAFF	TGTGCCATCAGTGACCCTCGCGGGGAGCCTGAAGCTTTCTTT
TRBJ1-2	.	TRBV6-1	.	CASSQDSPYGYTF	TGTGCCAGCAGTCAGGACAGTCCCTATGGCTACACCTTC
TRBJ1-2	TRBD1	TRBV9	.	CASSVGQGVNGYTF	TGTGCCAGCAGCGTAGGCCAGGGGGTAAATGGCTACACCTTC
TRBJ2-2	.	TRBV10-2	.	CASTDTNTGELFF	TGCGCCAGCACCGATACAAACACCGGGGAGCTGTTTTTT
TRBJ2-3	TRBD2	TRBV28	few	CASSWGLADTQYF	TGTGCCAGCAGTTGGGGACTAGCTGATACGCAGTATTTT
TRBJ1-1	.	TRBV28	.	CASSRPTLGGVGDETEAFF	TGTGCCAGCAGCCGACCCACGTTGGGGGGAGTAGGTGACGAGACTGAAGCTTTCTTT
TRBJ1-4	.	TRBV27	.	CASSLSRGVREKLFF	TGTGCCAGCAGTTTATCGAGAGGTGTACGGGAAAAACTGTTTTTT
TRBJ2-2	TRBD2	TRBV4-3	once	CASSQGRTSGRGGTGELFF	TGCGCCAGCAGCCAAGGACGGACTAGCGGACGGGGGGGAACCGGGGAGCTGTTTTTT
TRBJ1-2	.	TRBV5-4	.	CASGHRTEDGYTF	TGTGCCAGCGGTCACCGGACGGAGGATGGCTACACCTTC
TRBJ2-7	TRBD2	TRBV19	.	CASSGGLLYEQYF	TGTGCCAGTAGTGGGGGACTACTCTACGAGCAGTACTTC
TRBJ2-6	.	TRBV19	.	CASRTSGANVLTF	TGTGCCAGTAGAACATCTGGGGCCAACGTCCTGACTTTC
TRBJ1-2	TRBD1	TRBV19	.	CASSIRTGRSVRGYTF	TGTGCCAGTAGTATACGGACAGGGAGGTCGGTGCGGGGCTACACCTTC
TRBJ2-7	TRBD2	TRBV7-8	.	CASSLVSGGWEQYF	TGTGCCAGCAGCTTAGTCAGCGGGGGGTGGGAGCAGTACTTC
TRBJ2-7	.	TRBV9	.	CASSADRGTEQYF	TGTGCCAGCAGCGCCGACCGGGGTACCGAGCAGTACTTC
TRBJ2-1	.	TRBV19	.	CATRGLMSSYNEQFF	TGTGCCACACGGGGACTTATGAGCTCCTACAATGAGCAGTTCTTC
TRBJ2-3	TRBD2	TRBV5-6	.	CASSPSGSGTDTQYF	TGTGCCAGCAGCCCAAGCGGGAGCGGAACAGATACGCAGTATTTT
TRBJ1-5	.	TRBV7-5	.	CARSFGGPRGNQPQHF	TGTGCCAGAAGCTTCGGGGGGCCTAGGGGAAATCAGCCCCAGCATTTT
TRBJ2-1	TRBD1	TRBV9	.	CASSPGQGVIEQFF	TGTGCCAGCAGTCCGGGACAGGGGGTTATTGAGCAGTTCTTC
TRBJ2-7	TRBD1	TRBV7-9	.	CASSSRDRGYEQYF	TGTGCCAGCAGCTCCCGGGACAGGGGGTACGAGCAGTACTTC
TRBJ2-2	TRBD2	TRBV28	.	CASSRLAGFSTGELFF	TGTGCCAGCAGCCGACTAGCGGGATTCAGCACCGGGGAGCTGTTTTTT
TRBJ1-1	.	TRBV28	.	CASSRHRVHTEAFF	TGTGCCAGCAGTCGCCACAGGGTCCACACTGAAGCTTTCTTT